Listed below are T cell receptor beta chains from one sample, sequenced in a study of T cells in Graves' hyperthyroidism and ophthalmopathy. TCRdb re-derived calls from the multiplex PCR reads in MiXCR, one entry per CDR3 protein. The sample has some 600,000 distinct CDR3 sequences; roughly 14% are singletons. Sequencing used blood. These receptors were collected from a woman in her 30s with Graves' hyperthyroidism that later progressed to Graves' ophthalmopathy. The CDR3 runs from the conserved cysteine through the conserved F or W. Fields, in order: V gene, J gene, clone size, D gene, CDR3 DNA, CDR3 protein. D genes are given only for firm matches. Clone sizes are given selectively: once, few, many, or a class where the clone is expanded.

V: TRBV19; J: TRBJ2-5; size: many; D: TRBD2; DNA: TGTGCCAGTAGTAATAGCATAGCGGGAGGAGAGACCCAGTACTTC; CDR3: CASSNSIAGGETQYF
V: TRBV12-3/TRBV12-4; J: TRBJ1-5; size: few; D: NA; DNA: TGTGCCAGCCCGCCAGGGAATCAGCCCCAGCATTTT; CDR3: CASPPGNQPQHF
V: TRBV11-2; J: TRBJ2-3; size: few; D: NA; DNA: TGTGCCAGCAGCTTATTGGGGGCGGAGGATACGCAGTATTTT; CDR3: CASSLLGAEDTQYF
V: TRBV19; J: TRBJ1-2; size: many; D: NA; DNA: TGTGCCAGTAGTATAGGAGACAACACTAACTATGGCTACACCTTC; CDR3: CASSIGDNTNYGYTF
V: TRBV6-1; J: TRBJ2-3; size: few; D: NA; DNA: TGTGCCAGCAGAACCCTCGCCAGCCCGGTGGATACGCAGTATTTT; CDR3: CASRTLASPVDTQYF
V: TRBV29-1; J: TRBJ1-1; size: many; D: NA; DNA: TGCAGCGTTGGTAGACAGGAGGACACTGAAGCTTTCTTT; CDR3: CSVGRQEDTEAFF
V: TRBV19; J: TRBJ2-7; size: many; D: NA; DNA: TGTGCCAGTAGTCCCCTTGGAAGGGGGGCAGTTTACGAGCAGTACTTC; CDR3: CASSPLGRGAVYEQYF
V: TRBV28; J: TRBJ2-1; size: NA; D: NA; DNA: TGTGCCAGCAGCCTTAGCGGTTCCTACGAGCAGTTCTTC; CDR3: CASSLSGSYEQFF
V: TRBV7-9; J: TRBJ2-1; size: many; D: TRBD2; DNA: TGTGCCAGCAGCGTCCCGACTAGCGGGAGATCCTACAATGAGCAGTTCTTC; CDR3: CASSVPTSGRSYNEQFF
V: TRBV11-3; J: TRBJ2-7; size: many; D: TRBD2; DNA: TGTGCCAGCAGCTTAGGCCTCACTAGCGGCTACGAGCAGTACTTC; CDR3: CASSLGLTSGYEQYF
V: TRBV19; J: TRBJ1-1; size: NA; D: TRBD1; DNA: TGTGCCAGTATGGGACAGGGGGCGATGAACACTGAAGCTTTCTTT; CDR3: CASMGQGAMNTEAFF
V: TRBV6-1; J: TRBJ2-7; size: few; D: TRBD2; DNA: TGTGCCAGTCTAACCTATAGCGGGAAGTACGAGCAGTACTTC; CDR3: CASLTYSGKYEQYF
V: TRBV7-9; J: TRBJ1-2; size: NA; D: NA; DNA: TGTGCCAGCAGCCTTTTAGCAGGGCTGGATGGCTACACCTTC; CDR3: CASSLLAGLDGYTF
V: TRBV2; J: TRBJ2-2; size: NA; D: NA; DNA: TGTGCCAGCAGTCAGACAGGGACTCTCGGGGAGCTGTTTTTT; CDR3: CASSQTGTLGELFF
V: TRBV6-2/TRBV6-3; J: TRBJ2-1; size: many; D: NA; DNA: TGTGCCAGCAGAGTGACTCTCAATGAGCAGTTCTTC; CDR3: CASRVTLNEQFF
V: TRBV5-1; J: TRBJ2-7; size: few; D: TRBD1; DNA: TGCGCCAGCAGCTTTGGCAGGGGGCGAGGCGAGCAGTACTTC; CDR3: CASSFGRGRGEQYF
V: TRBV7-3; J: TRBJ2-1; size: NA; D: TRBD2; DNA: TGTGCCAGCAGCTCCCCCCGGACTAGCGGCAACAATGAGCAGTTCTTC; CDR3: CASSSPRTSGNNEQFF
V: TRBV7-9; J: TRBJ2-7; size: few; D: TRBD2; DNA: TGTGCCAGCAGCTTTAGCGGGGGACGGTACGAGCAGTACTTC; CDR3: CASSFSGGRYEQYF
V: TRBV6-2/TRBV6-3; J: TRBJ2-1; size: NA; D: TRBD2; DNA: TGTGCCAGCAGTGACAAGCTAGCGGGAGTTAAGTACAATGAGCAGTTCTTC; CDR3: CASSDKLAGVKYNEQFF
V: TRBV7-8; J: TRBJ1-5; size: NA; D: NA; DNA: TGTGCCAGCAGCCTAGAGAAAGGGAGGACTCAGCCCCAGCATTTT; CDR3: CASSLEKGRTQPQHF
V: TRBV6-2/TRBV6-3; J: TRBJ1-2; size: few; D: NA; DNA: TGTGCCAGCAGCCCCCGACCCGACAAGTTAGGATATGGCTACACCTTC; CDR3: CASSPRPDKLGYGYTF
V: TRBV3-1; J: TRBJ2-5; size: many; D: NA; DNA: TGTGCCAGCAGCCAAGATCTAACTCGACGGGAAGAGACCCAGTACTTC; CDR3: CASSQDLTRREETQYF
V: TRBV6-2/TRBV6-3; J: TRBJ2-1; size: few; D: NA; DNA: TGTGCCAGCAGTTACTCAGGGACATTTTACAATGAGCAGTTCTTC; CDR3: CASSYSGTFYNEQFF
V: TRBV27; J: TRBJ1-2; size: many; D: NA; DNA: TGTGCCAGCAGTTTATCGCCGTCAGCTTTTACCTATGGCTACACCTTC; CDR3: CASSLSPSAFTYGYTF
V: TRBV29-1; J: TRBJ1-2; size: many; D: NA; DNA: TGCAGCGTTGAAGTCTTGGGGGTTTACTATGGCTACACCTTC; CDR3: CSVEVLGVYYGYTF
V: TRBV12-3/TRBV12-4; J: TRBJ2-1; size: many; D: TRBD2; DNA: TGTGCCAGCAGTTTCTACCGGGAGGGCCACAATGAGCAGTTCTTC; CDR3: CASSFYREGHNEQFF
V: TRBV12-5; J: TRBJ2-4; size: many; D: NA; DNA: TGTGCTAGTGGTTTGGGATCCGTAGCCAAAAACATTCAGTACTTC; CDR3: CASGLGSVAKNIQYF
V: TRBV27; J: TRBJ2-5; size: many; D: TRBD2; DNA: TGTGCCAGCAGGCGACTAGCGGGAGGACAAGAGACCCAGTACTTC; CDR3: CASRRLAGGQETQYF
V: TRBV3-1; J: TRBJ2-2; size: few; D: NA; DNA: TGTGCCAGCAGCCAAGTGGTCGGCACCGGGGAGCTGTTTTTT; CDR3: CASSQVVGTGELFF
V: TRBV7-8; J: TRBJ2-2; size: NA; D: TRBD1; DNA: TGTGCCAGCAGCTTACGGACAGGAATAGGCGGGGAGCTGTTTTTT; CDR3: CASSLRTGIGGELFF
V: TRBV5-4; J: TRBJ2-2; size: few; D: TRBD2; DNA: TGTGCCAGCAGTTGGGGACTAGCGGAAGCGAACACCGGGGAGCTGTTTTTT; CDR3: CASSWGLAEANTGELFF
V: TRBV7-9; J: TRBJ2-2; size: few; D: NA; DNA: TGTGCCAGCAGCTTAGAGTTCCTAGCGCGCGCCGGGGAGCTGTTTTTT; CDR3: CASSLEFLARAGELFF
V: TRBV18; J: TRBJ1-1; size: many; D: TRBD1; DNA: TGTGCCAGCTCACCGGGACAGAAACAGAACACTGAAGCTTTCTTT; CDR3: CASSPGQKQNTEAFF
V: TRBV28; J: TRBJ2-3; size: many; D: NA; DNA: TGTGCCAGCTGGGCGGGGATCTCCCCAGATACGCAGTATTTT; CDR3: CASWAGISPDTQYF
V: TRBV5-1; J: TRBJ2-1; size: NA; D: TRBD1; DNA: TGCGCCAGCAGCTTGGCCGGGACAGGTCTCAATGAGCAGTTCTTC; CDR3: CASSLAGTGLNEQFF
V: TRBV28; J: TRBJ2-1; size: many; D: TRBD1; DNA: TGTGCCAGCAGCTCCCCTGGGGCAGGGGGATACAATGAGCAGTTCTTC; CDR3: CASSSPGAGGYNEQFF
V: TRBV6-1; J: TRBJ1-5; size: NA; D: NA; DNA: TGTGCCAGCAGCACTATTAGCAATCAGCCCCAGCATTTT; CDR3: CASSTISNQPQHF
V: TRBV28; J: TRBJ1-2; size: many; D: NA; DNA: TGTGCCAGCAGCCTAACCGGGACGGTTTATGGCTACACCTTC; CDR3: CASSLTGTVYGYTF
V: TRBV28; J: TRBJ2-5; size: many; D: NA; DNA: TGTGCCAGCACCAACTCCTTGGGGGGCGCGGAGACCCAGTACTTC; CDR3: CASTNSLGGAETQYF